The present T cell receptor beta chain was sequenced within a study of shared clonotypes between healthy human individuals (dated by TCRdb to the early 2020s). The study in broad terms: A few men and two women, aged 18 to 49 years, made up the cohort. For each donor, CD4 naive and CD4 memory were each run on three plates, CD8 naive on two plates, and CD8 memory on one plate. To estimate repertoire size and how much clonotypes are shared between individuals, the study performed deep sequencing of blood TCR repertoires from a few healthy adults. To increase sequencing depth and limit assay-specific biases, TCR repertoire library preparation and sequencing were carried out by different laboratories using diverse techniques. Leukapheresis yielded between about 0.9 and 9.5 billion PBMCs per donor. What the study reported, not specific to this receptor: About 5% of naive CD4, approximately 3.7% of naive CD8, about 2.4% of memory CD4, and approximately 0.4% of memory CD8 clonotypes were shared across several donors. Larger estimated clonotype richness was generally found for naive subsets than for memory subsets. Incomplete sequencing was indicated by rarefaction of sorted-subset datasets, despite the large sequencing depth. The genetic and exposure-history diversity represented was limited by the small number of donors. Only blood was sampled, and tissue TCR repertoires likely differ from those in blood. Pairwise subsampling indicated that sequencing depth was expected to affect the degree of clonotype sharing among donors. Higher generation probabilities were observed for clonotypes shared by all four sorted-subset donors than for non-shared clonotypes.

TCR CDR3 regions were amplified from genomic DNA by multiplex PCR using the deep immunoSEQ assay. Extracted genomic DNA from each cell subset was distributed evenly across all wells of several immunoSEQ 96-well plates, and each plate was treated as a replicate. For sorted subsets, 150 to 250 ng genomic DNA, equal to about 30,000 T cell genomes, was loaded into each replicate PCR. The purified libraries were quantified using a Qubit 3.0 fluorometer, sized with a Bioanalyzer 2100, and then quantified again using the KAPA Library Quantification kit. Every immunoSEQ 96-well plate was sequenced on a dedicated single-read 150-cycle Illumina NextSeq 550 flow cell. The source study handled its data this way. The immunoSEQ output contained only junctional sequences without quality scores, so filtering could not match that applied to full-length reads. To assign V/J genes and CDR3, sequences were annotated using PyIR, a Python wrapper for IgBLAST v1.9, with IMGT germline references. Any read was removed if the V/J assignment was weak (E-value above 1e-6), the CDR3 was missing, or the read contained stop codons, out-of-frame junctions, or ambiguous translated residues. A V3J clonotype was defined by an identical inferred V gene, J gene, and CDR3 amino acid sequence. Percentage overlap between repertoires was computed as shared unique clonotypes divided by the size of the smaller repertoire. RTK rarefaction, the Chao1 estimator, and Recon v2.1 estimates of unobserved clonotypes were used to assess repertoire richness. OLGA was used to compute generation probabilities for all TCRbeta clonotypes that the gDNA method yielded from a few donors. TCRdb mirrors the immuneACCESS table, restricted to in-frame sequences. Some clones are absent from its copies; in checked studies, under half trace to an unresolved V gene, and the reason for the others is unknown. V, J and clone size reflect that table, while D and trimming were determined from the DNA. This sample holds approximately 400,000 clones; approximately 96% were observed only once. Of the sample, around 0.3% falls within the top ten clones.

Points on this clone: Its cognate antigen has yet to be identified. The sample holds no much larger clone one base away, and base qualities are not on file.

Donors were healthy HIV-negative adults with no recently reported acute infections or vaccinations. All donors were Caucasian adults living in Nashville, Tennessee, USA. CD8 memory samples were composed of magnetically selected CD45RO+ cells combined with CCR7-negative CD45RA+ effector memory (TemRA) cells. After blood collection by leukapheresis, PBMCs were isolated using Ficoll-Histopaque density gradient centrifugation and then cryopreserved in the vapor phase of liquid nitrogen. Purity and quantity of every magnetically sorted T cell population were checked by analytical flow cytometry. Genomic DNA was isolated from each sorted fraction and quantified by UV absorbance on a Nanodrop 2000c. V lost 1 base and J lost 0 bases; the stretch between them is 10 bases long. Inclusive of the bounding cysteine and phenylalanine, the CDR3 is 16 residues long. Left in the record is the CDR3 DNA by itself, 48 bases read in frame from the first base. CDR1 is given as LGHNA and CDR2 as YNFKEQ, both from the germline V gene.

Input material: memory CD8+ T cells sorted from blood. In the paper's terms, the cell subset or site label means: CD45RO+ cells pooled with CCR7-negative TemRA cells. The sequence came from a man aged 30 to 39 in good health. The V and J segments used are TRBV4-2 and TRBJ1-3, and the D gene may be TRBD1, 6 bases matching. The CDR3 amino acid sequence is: CASSQADSNSGNTIYF. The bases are TGTGCCAGCAGCCAAGCGGACAGTAACTCTGGAAACACCATATATTTT.